This TCR beta chain was sequenced during a study of blood T cell repertoires in COVID-19. Study overall: Acute-phase and convalescent COVID-19 samples originated in the United States, Italy and Spain. PBMCs, B-cell-depleted T cells, or T cells were the source of the cDNA or gDNA that made up the material.

The CDR3 has 12 residues. Trimming removed 2 bases from V and 3 bases from J, with 6 bases in between. Per the germline V gene, CDR1 is SGHDT and CDR2 is YYEEEE. Original analysis: Estimated nucleated cell counts came from reference gene primer amplification. Profiling relied on immunoSEQ multiplex PCR, and the TCRdb table lists in-frame clones only, not all of them. V and J calls and clone size follow that table, whereas D and trimming were derived from the DNA. Altogether tens of thousands of clones are present, around 85% being singletons, with the ten largest covering 9.5% to 15%. This TCR was sampled from a human donor in a cohort sampled during active COVID-19. What was sequenced was peripheral blood. J is TRBJ2-7 and V is TRBV5-6; D is undetermined. The CDR3 loop reads CASSFPGYEQYF. As DNA, the CDR3 is TGTGCCAGCAGCTTCCCCGGCTACGAGCAGTACTTC.